A single sample is the source of the 4 T cell receptor beta chains below, sequenced in a study of blood T cell repertoires in COVID-19. Clones were read by immunoSEQ multiplex PCR, and TCRdb kept only the in-frame ones, dropping some. The sample contains approximately 170,000 clones, around 81% of which appear only once. The sequenced sample was PBMCs or T cells enriched from blood (not recorded which). Receptor source: a man aged 35-49 years who had recovered from COVID-19.

The rearrangement links TRBV3-1 (or the pseudogene TRBV3-2) to TRBJ1-5; TRBD1 might be the D (5 bases). Germline CDR1 and CDR2: LGHDT and YNNKEL (reference sequence). V dropped 2 bases and J dropped 5 bases, with 13 bases sitting between them. The CDR3 runs to 15 residues. For the CDR3, the DNA is TGTGCCAGCAGCCAAACCCGGACATATGATCAGCCCCAGCATTTT. Translating gives CASSQTRTYDQPQHF.

CDR3 bases: TGTGCCAGCAGTCGTAGCGGGGGGCGATCACAAGAGACCCAGTACTTC. It translates to CASSRSGGRSQETQYF. The V gene is TRBV4-2, the J gene TRBJ2-5; 10 bases map to TRBD2. With 6 bases clipped from V and 2 bases from J, the junction kept 9 bases outside the gene matches. The germline V gene encodes CDR1 LGHNA and CDR2 YNFKEQ. CDR3 length: 16 residues.

There are a few counts of this clone. CDR3: CASSLAYDRGVDGYTF. For the CDR3, the DNA is TGTGCCAGCAGCTTAGCCTATGACAGGGGAGTCGATGGCTACACCTTC. V and J are TRBV7-9 and TRBJ1-2; TRBD1 matches at 8 bases. Losses at the gene ends were 0 bases for V and 6 bases for J; bases not matched to a gene: 9. CDR1 SEHNR and CDR2 FQNEAQ come from the germline V gene (reference sequence). CDR3 length: 16 amino acids.

The chain has TRBV21-1 and TRBJ2-1; the DNA was not compared with TRBD2, the D call given in the table. TRBV21-1 is annotated as a pseudogene. The CDR3 covers 19 residues. The CDR3 DNA sequence: TGTGCCAGCAGCCCCCGGTGGGGGGGGGCGCTTAGCTCCTACAATGAGCAGTTCTTC. This gives the protein CASSPRWGGALSSYNEQFF.